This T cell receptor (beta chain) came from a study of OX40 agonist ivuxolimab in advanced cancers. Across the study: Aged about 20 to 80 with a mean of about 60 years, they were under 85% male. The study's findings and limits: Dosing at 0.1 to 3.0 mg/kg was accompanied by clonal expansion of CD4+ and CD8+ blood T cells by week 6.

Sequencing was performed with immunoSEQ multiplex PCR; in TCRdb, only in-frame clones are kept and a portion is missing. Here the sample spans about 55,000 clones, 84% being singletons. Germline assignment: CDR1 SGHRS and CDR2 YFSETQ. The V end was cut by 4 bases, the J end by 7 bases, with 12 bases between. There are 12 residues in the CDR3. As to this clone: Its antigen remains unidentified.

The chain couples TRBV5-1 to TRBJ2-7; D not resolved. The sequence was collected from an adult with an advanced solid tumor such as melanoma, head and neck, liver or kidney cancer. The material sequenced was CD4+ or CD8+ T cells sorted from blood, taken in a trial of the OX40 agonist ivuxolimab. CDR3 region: CASSNTFGEQYF. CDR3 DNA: TGCGCCAGCAGCAACACATTTGGAGAGCAGTACTTC. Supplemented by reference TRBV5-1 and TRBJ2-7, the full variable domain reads KAGVTQTPRYLIKTRGQQVTLSCSPISGHRSVSWYQQTPGQGLQFLFEYFSETQRNKGNFPGRFSGRQFSNSRSEMNVSTLELGDSALYLCASSNTFGEQYFGPGTRLTVT.